A selection of T cell receptor beta chains follows, all from one sample in a study of blood T cell repertoires in COVID-19. Generated by immunoSEQ multiplex PCR, the TCRdb table keeps only in-frame clones and is missing some. The repertoire holds 210,000 or so clones, with 85% to 90% as singletons. The material sequenced was PBMCs or T cells enriched from blood (not recorded which). These receptors all come from a woman between 45 and 65 years old in a cohort exposed to, infected with or recovered from COVID-19 (not recorded which). Both conserved end residues are part of each CDR3. A D gene is named only where the DNA matches it firmly. Only some rows state a clone size, as once, few, many or a class for expanded clones.

TRBV4-2	TRBJ1-2	NA	NA	TGTGCCAGCAGCCAAGACAACTCCCCTAACTATGGCTACACCTTC	CASSQDNSPNYGYTF
TRBV18	TRBJ2-2	once	TRBD2	TGTGCCAGCTCAGGGACTAGCGGAAACACCGGGGAGCTGTTTTTT	CASSGTSGNTGELFF
TRBV20-1	TRBJ1-5	few	NA	TGCAGTGCTAGTTTGTCAGGTCAGCCCCAGCATTTT	CSASLSGQPQHF
TRBV6-5	TRBJ1-5	few	NA	TGTGCCAGCAGTTCAGGACAGCTTAGCCAGCCCCAGCATTTT	CASSSGQLSQPQHF
TRBV10-3	TRBJ2-3	NA	TRBD2	TGTGCCACCTCCCTGACTAGCGGGGGAAGCACAGATACGCAGTATTTT	CATSLTSGGSTDTQYF
TRBV7-2	TRBJ2-1	NA	TRBD2	TGTGCCAGCAGCCCCTCCAGCGGGGGCCCCAATGAGCAGTTCTTC	CASSPSSGGPNEQFF
TRBV3-1/TRBV3-2	TRBJ2-5	NA	NA	TGTGCCAGCAGCCAAGATTTATGTAAACAAATTCCGCTGGAGACCCAGTACTTC	CASSQDLCKQIPLETQYF
TRBV25-1	TRBJ2-7	NA	TRBD2	TGTGCCAGCAGTGATTATAAGCGGGGGGGCCGCGGGGCCTACGAGCAGTACTTC	CASSDYKRGGRGAYEQYF
TRBV18	TRBJ1-2	NA	NA	TGTGCCAGCTCACCACCGGGACACGGGGACTATGGCTACACCTTC	CASSPPGHGDYGYTF
TRBV6-7	TRBJ2-2	NA	TRBD1	TGTGCCAGCAGCCCCCCGGGCCGGGACAGGGCCACCGGGGAGCTGTTTTTT	CASSPPGRDRATGELFF
TRBV4-2	TRBJ2-1	once	NA	TGTGCCAGCAGCCAAGAGCTCGAGAGAAATGAGCAGTTCTTC	CASSQELERNEQFF